These T cell receptor beta chains were read from a single sample in a study of human T cells and chemical hapten exposure. TCRdb re-called the RACE reads with MiXCR, one entry per CDR3 protein. The sample records some 250,000 distinct CDR3 sequences, just under 8% being singletons. Here the sequenced sample was whole blood, taken in connection with sensitization to the hapten diphenylcyclopropenone (DPC). These TCRs come from a man younger than 35 with alopecia areata. Some clones in this sample may be carry-over from other donors' samples. Each CDR3 is given with its conserved first and last residue. Fields, in order: clone size, J gene, D gene, V gene, CDR3 protein, CDR3 DNA. The D gene is left open where the match is weak. Some rows mark clone size as missing; the rest say once, few, many or name a class of expanded clone.

abundance: few
j_gene: TRBJ1-5
d_gene: .
v_gene: TRBV6-5
CDR3aa: CASSSSTVDYQPQHF
CDR3nt: TGTGCCAGCAGTTCCTCGACAGTCGACTATCAGCCCCAGCATTTT

abundance: .
j_gene: TRBJ1-5
d_gene: .
v_gene: TRBV11-2
CDR3aa: CASSLAGGHQPQHF
CDR3nt: TGTGCCAGCAGCTTAGCGGGGGGGCATCAGCCCCAGCATTTT

abundance: many
j_gene: TRBJ1-2
d_gene: .
v_gene: TRBV5-1
CDR3aa: CASSLVPEYYGYTF
CDR3nt: TGCGCCAGCAGCTTGGTTCCAGAGTACTATGGCTACACCTTC

abundance: many
j_gene: TRBJ1-1
d_gene: .
v_gene: TRBV20-1
CDR3aa: CSVLKDTNTEAFF
CDR3nt: TGCAGTGTCTTAAAGGACACGAACACTGAAGCTTTCTTT

abundance: .
j_gene: TRBJ1-4
d_gene: .
v_gene: TRBV6-2/TRBV6-3
CDR3aa: CASSYSTRDGSTRGKLFF
CDR3nt: TGTGCCAGCAGTTACTCTACCCGCGACGGATCCACCAGGGGAAAACTGTTTTTT

abundance: .
j_gene: TRBJ2-3
d_gene: TRBD2
v_gene: TRBV12-3/TRBV12-4
CDR3aa: CASSLTGLAGEDTQYF
CDR3nt: TGTGCCAGCAGCTTGACGGGACTAGCGGGGGAAGATACGCAGTATTTT

abundance: few
j_gene: TRBJ1-6
d_gene: TRBD1
v_gene: TRBV2
CDR3aa: CASTGDRGISPLHF
CDR3nt: TGTGCCAGCACTGGGGACAGGGGGATTTCACCCCTCCACTTT

abundance: few
j_gene: TRBJ2-1
d_gene: .
v_gene: TRBV12-3/TRBV12-4
CDR3aa: CASSSWGRQGRRNEQFF
CDR3nt: TGTGCCAGCAGTTCATGGGGAAGGCAGGGGCGTAGGAATGAGCAGTTCTTC

abundance: few
j_gene: TRBJ2-3
d_gene: .
v_gene: TRBV11-1
CDR3aa: CASSPGTRTTDTQYF
CDR3nt: TGTGCCAGCAGCCCCGGGACTCGTACGACAGATACGCAGTATTTT

abundance: few
j_gene: TRBJ1-5
d_gene: .
v_gene: TRBV12-3/TRBV12-4
CDR3aa: CASSLPGEDQPQHF
CDR3nt: TGTGCCAGCAGTTTGCCAGGGGAGGATCAGCCCCAGCATTTT

abundance: many
j_gene: TRBJ2-1
d_gene: TRBD2
v_gene: TRBV15
CDR3aa: CATSTPPGLAGGLPFF
CDR3nt: TGTGCCACCAGCACCCCCCCGGGACTAGCGGGGGGGCTTCCGTTCTTC

abundance: .
j_gene: TRBJ2-1
d_gene: .
v_gene: TRBV4-1
CDR3aa: CASLQPGLTGGHEQFF
CDR3nt: TGCGCCAGCCTCCAGCCTGGATTGACCGGGGGGCATGAGCAGTTCTTC

abundance: few
j_gene: TRBJ2-1
d_gene: TRBD1
v_gene: TRBV24-1
CDR3aa: CATSVTGGRGEQFF
CDR3nt: TGTGCCACCAGTGTTACAGGGGGTCGGGGTGAGCAGTTCTTC

abundance: few
j_gene: TRBJ1-5
d_gene: .
v_gene: TRBV20-1
CDR3aa: CSAGITGRNQPQHF
CDR3nt: TGCAGTGCAGGGATAACAGGGAGAAATCAGCCCCAGCATTTT

abundance: few
j_gene: TRBJ1-1
d_gene: .
v_gene: TRBV12-5
CDR3aa: CASATGGRENTEAFF
CDR3nt: TGTGCTAGTGCCACGGGAGGCAGGGAGAACACTGAAGCTTTCTTT

abundance: many
j_gene: TRBJ1-1
d_gene: .
v_gene: TRBV3-1
CDR3aa: CASSQDRADEAFF
CDR3nt: TGTGCCAGCAGCCAAGACAGGGCGGATGAAGCTTTCTTT

abundance: .
j_gene: TRBJ1-2
d_gene: TRBD1
v_gene: TRBV28
CDR3aa: CASRTVGQGRANYGYTF
CDR3nt: TGTGCCAGCAGGACCGTCGGACAGGGGAGAGCTAACTATGGCTACACCTTC

abundance: many
j_gene: TRBJ1-1
d_gene: .
v_gene: TRBV7-9
CDR3aa: CASSLGQREAFF
CDR3nt: TGTGCCAGCAGCTTAGGGCAACGTGAAGCTTTCTTT

abundance: .
j_gene: TRBJ1-5
d_gene: .
v_gene: TRBV6-6
CDR3aa: CASRELGQRPQHF
CDR3nt: TGTGCCAGCAGGGAACTGGGGCAACGGCCCCAGCATTTT

abundance: .
j_gene: TRBJ2-2
d_gene: .
v_gene: TRBV5-4
CDR3aa: CASSSNKNTGELFF
CDR3nt: TGTGCCAGCAGCTCAAACAAGAACACCGGGGAGCTGTTTTTT

abundance: few
j_gene: TRBJ2-7
d_gene: .
v_gene: TRBV5-1
CDR3aa: CASSLAIGTYEQYF
CDR3nt: TGCGCCAGCAGCTTGGCCATTGGAACCTACGAGCAGTACTTC

abundance: .
j_gene: TRBJ2-7
d_gene: .
v_gene: TRBV20-1
CDR3aa: CSPNLRGEQYF
CDR3nt: TGCAGTCCTAACCTCAGGGGCGAGCAGTACTTC

abundance: .
j_gene: TRBJ2-6
d_gene: .
v_gene: TRBV7-8
CDR3aa: CASSSPDSVAGANVLTF
CDR3nt: TGTGCCAGCAGCTCCCCGGACTCTGTCGCCGGGGCCAACGTCCTGACTTTC

abundance: many
j_gene: TRBJ2-2
d_gene: .
v_gene: TRBV20-1
CDR3aa: CSARPATTPTGELFF
CDR3nt: TGCAGTGCTAGACCCGCGACGACTCCCACCGGGGAGCTGTTTTTT

abundance: few
j_gene: TRBJ2-1
d_gene: TRBD1
v_gene: TRBV7-9
CDR3aa: CASSLGQGASNEQFF
CDR3nt: TGTGCCAGCAGCTTAGGGCAGGGGGCCAGCAATGAGCAGTTCTTC

abundance: few
j_gene: TRBJ1-5
d_gene: .
v_gene: TRBV20-1
CDR3aa: CSAPRDRAQPQHF
CDR3nt: TGCAGTGCTCCCCGAGACAGAGCACAGCCCCAGCATTTT

abundance: few
j_gene: TRBJ1-4
d_gene: .
v_gene: TRBV29-1
CDR3aa: CSAGQSYGKLFF
CDR3nt: TGCAGCGCGGGACAAAGCTACGGAAAACTGTTTTTT

abundance: many
j_gene: TRBJ2-2
d_gene: TRBD2
v_gene: TRBV29-1
CDR3aa: CSVAGLAGVTGELFF
CDR3nt: TGCAGCGTTGCCGGGCTAGCGGGGGTCACCGGGGAGCTGTTTTTT

abundance: few
j_gene: TRBJ2-3
d_gene: TRBD1
v_gene: TRBV12-3/TRBV12-4
CDR3aa: CASSPPGGFTDTQYF
CDR3nt: TGTGCCAGCAGCCCACCAGGGGGTTTCACAGATACGCAGTATTTT

abundance: .
j_gene: TRBJ2-3
d_gene: .
v_gene: TRBV7-9
CDR3aa: CASSLNTQYF
CDR3nt: TGTGCCAGCAGTTTAAATACGCAGTATTTT

abundance: .
j_gene: TRBJ1-3
d_gene: .
v_gene: TRBV7-9
CDR3aa: CASTITGNTIYF
CDR3nt: TGTGCCAGCACCATTACAGGGAACACCATATATTTT

abundance: .
j_gene: TRBJ1-2
d_gene: .
v_gene: TRBV27
CDR3aa: CASSPNGGHYGYTF
CDR3nt: TGTGCCAGCAGTCCAAACGGGGGGCACTATGGCTACACCTTC

abundance: few
j_gene: TRBJ1-5
d_gene: .
v_gene: TRBV28
CDR3aa: CASSFIGQENQPQHF
CDR3nt: TGTGCCAGCAGTTTTATTGGGCAGGAAAATCAGCCCCAGCATTTT

abundance: .
j_gene: TRBJ1-1
d_gene: .
v_gene: TRBV9
CDR3aa: CASSVAGMGTEAFF
CDR3nt: TGTGCCAGCAGCGTAGCGGGGATGGGCACTGAAGCTTTCTTT

abundance: few
j_gene: TRBJ1-1
d_gene: .
v_gene: TRBV5-1
CDR3aa: CASSLAQGGTEAFF
CDR3nt: TGCGCCAGCAGCTTGGCCCAAGGGGGGACTGAAGCTTTCTTC

abundance: few
j_gene: TRBJ1-6
d_gene: TRBD1
v_gene: TRBV2
CDR3aa: CASSNRGSYNSPLHF
CDR3nt: TGTGCCAGCAGTAACAGGGGCTCCTATAATTCACCCCTCCACTTT

abundance: once
j_gene: TRBJ2-4
d_gene: .
v_gene: TRBV27
CDR3aa: CASSLGTKNIQYF
CDR3nt: TGTGCCAGCAGTTTGGGCACCAAAAACATTCAGTACTTC